These T cell receptor beta chains were read from a single sample in a study of T cells in localized non-small cell lung cancer. The repertoire was sequenced with immunoSEQ multiplex PCR; TCRdb's copy has only in-frame clones and lacks some. The repertoire holds roughly 39,000 clones, with roughly 90% as singletons. The sample consisted of PBMCs, taken before any cancer treatment. These TCRs come from a woman aged 35-75 years with stage II lung adenocarcinoma. The CDR3 runs from the conserved cysteine through the conserved F or W. The D gene is left open where the match is weak. A clone size is listed for some rows: how often the clone was seen (once, few, many), or a class if it is expanded.

V	size	D	J	DNA	CDR3
TRBV7-2	NA	TRBD2	TRBJ2-5	TGTGCCAGCAGCTCTTCTAGCGGGGGGGGCCCGGGGACCCAGTACTTC	CASSSSSGGGPGTQYF
TRBV19	NA	TRBD1	TRBJ1-3	TGTGCCAGTAGTTCCGGGGACAGTGGAAACACCATATATTTT	CASSSGDSGNTIYF
TRBV28	NA	TRBD1	TRBJ1-1	TGTGCCAGCAGTTTGAGGGGGCGAGCCACTGAAGCTTTCTTT	CASSLRGRATEAFF
TRBV27	NA	TRBD1	TRBJ2-1	TGTGCCAGCAGTCCCCGGGACAGCCTTACCTACAATGAGCAGTTCTTC	CASSPRDSLTYNEQFF
TRBV28	NA	NA	TRBJ2-1	TGTGCCAGCAGTTTGGCGGGACAGAATAATGAGCAGTTCTTC	CASSLAGQNNEQFF
TRBV15	NA	NA	TRBJ1-1	TGTGCCACCAGCAGGCCCGGAGGAATCCAGGGGATTTGGACTGAAGCTTTCTTT	CATSRPGGIQGIWTEAFF
TRBV28	NA	TRBD1	TRBJ1-4	TGTGCCAGCAGCCCGCCGGGACAGACTAATGAAAAACTGTTTTTT	CASSPPGQTNEKLFF
TRBV5-6	NA	TRBD1	TRBJ1-6	TGTGCCAGCAGTTCCGGGACAGGGGGGTATAATTCAGCCCTCCACTTT	CASSSGTGGYNSALHF
TRBV9	once	TRBD2	TRBJ2-1	TGTGCCAGCAGCGAGGGACTAGCGGGCTCCTACAATGAGCAGTTCTTC	CASSEGLAGSYNEQFF
TRBV10-3	once	TRBD1	TRBJ2-7	TGTGCCATCAGTGACCCAGGACAGGTTGAGCAGTACTTC	CAISDPGQVEQYF
TRBV6-6	NA	TRBD1	TRBJ2-1	TGTGCCAGCAAGATTAGGGACAGGGGCTACAATGAGCAGTTCTTC	CASKIRDRGYNEQFF
TRBV27	NA	NA	TRBJ2-5	TGTGCCAGCAGTTTCTCCGGGGAGACCCAGTACTTC	CASSFSGETQYF
TRBV5-1	few	NA	TRBJ1-1	TGCGCCAGCAGCTTGTCCCCAGACACTGAAGCTTTCTTT	CASSLSPDTEAFF
TRBV4-1	NA	NA	TRBJ1-2	TGCGCCAGCAGCCAGGTACAGGGAGCAAGGTTGGAGGGCTACACCTTC	CASSQVQGARLEGYTF
TRBV4-1	NA	TRBD1	TRBJ1-3	TGCGCCAGCAGCCAAGCAGGGGGCCGTGGAAACACCATATATTTT	CASSQAGGRGNTIYF
TRBV7-2	NA	NA	TRBJ2-1	TGTGCCAGCAGCCTTCCCCCGCTGGGACTGAGACGGCGCGATGAGCAGTTCTTC	CASSLPPLGLRRRDEQFF
TRBV14	NA	NA	TRBJ1-2	TGTGCCAGCAGCCAATTGACGGAATATGGCTACACCTTC	CASSQLTEYGYTF
TRBV6-1	few	TRBD2	TRBJ2-1	TGTGCCAGCAGTGAAGCTTCTAGCGGGAGGGGTAATGAGCAGTTCTTC	CASSEASSGRGNEQFF
TRBV25-1	NA	NA	TRBJ1-6	TGTGCCAGCAGTTCCGCAGGATCACCCCTCCACTTT	CASSSAGSPLHF
TRBV5-6	NA	TRBD1	TRBJ2-7	TGTGCCAGCACCTCTTGGCCAGGGGGCTACGAGCAGTACTTC	CASTSWPGGYEQYF
TRBV28	NA	TRBD1	TRBJ1-5	TGTGCCAGCAGTTCGGGACAGGAGCATCAGCCCCAGCATTTT	CASSSGQEHQPQHF
TRBV11-3	NA	NA	TRBJ2-5	TGTGCCAGCAGCCCTGGGTTACAAGAGACCCAGTACTTC	CASSPGLQETQYF